This entry lists 12 T cell receptor beta chains sequenced from one sample in a study of T-cell memory formation after mild COVID-19. TCRdb re-derived calls from the 5' RACE reads in MiXCR, one entry per CDR3 protein. The sample holds roughly 100,000 distinct CDR3 sequences, 15% to 20% seen once. Sequencing input: PBMCs or a T cell subset sorted from them (not recorded which). The receptors derive from an adult woman who had mild COVID-19 (a few samples of this study predate the infection). Cell type and time point are not known.

Here the CDR3 DNA reads TGTGCCGCACCCCTTCCCGGGATGCAGTATTTT. It is translated as CAAPLPGMQYF. This chain connects TRBV7-8 to TRBJ2-3; D perhaps matches TRBD2 (5 bases). V was shortened by 11 bases and J by 11 bases, with 17 bases between the two germline ends. This CDR3 is built from 11 residues. Germline V gene data show CDR1 as SGHVS and CDR2 as FQNEAQ.

There are many counts of this clonotype. This chain links TRBV5-1 with TRBJ2-7; D is possibly TRBD1 or TRBD2 (5 bases each). Between the trimmed V and J ends, which lost 0 bases and 3 bases, there was a span of 10 bases. The CDR3 loop spans 14 amino acids. Germline CDR1 SGHRS, CDR2 YFSETQ. The CDR3 sequence: CASSLAGTLYEQYF. CDR3 nucleotide sequence: TGCGCCAGCAGCTTGGCCGGGACCCTCTACGAGCAGTACTTC.

This clonotype was seen a handful of times. J is TRBJ1-1 and V is TRBV4-1; D gene uncertain. From germline, CDR1 is MGHRA and CDR2 YSYEKL. This CDR3 has 16 residues. With 3 bases removed from V and 0 bases from J, the gap between germline ends came to 14 bases. The CDR3 protein is CASSHESPLLNTEAFF. The DNA for the CDR3 is TGCGCCAGCAGCCACGAGTCCCCTTTATTGAACACTGAAGCTTTCTTT.

This clonotype was detected a few times. CDR3 DNA: TGTGCCAGCAGCTTGGACGAATATAGATCATATGGCTACACCTTC. Amino acids: CASSLDEYRSYGYTF. V and J are TRBV5-6 and TRBJ1-2; D unresolved. With 0 bases removed from V and 5 bases from J, the gap between germline ends came to 14 bases. This CDR3 spans 15 amino acids. Germline V CDR1 and CDR2: SGHDT, YYEEEE.

In its sample, this clonotype was seen a few times. This chain uses TRBV7-9 with TRBJ2-7; 7 bases agree with TRBD2. CDR1 is SEHNR and CDR2 is FQNEAQ in the germline V gene (reference sequence). This CDR3 region has 15 residues. J gave up 2 bases and V 3 bases, and 7 bases lay outside the gene matches. The chain's CDR3 is CASSLDPSGTYEQYF. CDR3 nucleotides: TGTGCCAGCAGCTTGGATCCTAGCGGAACCTACGAGCAGTACTTC.

The V call is TRBV9, the J call TRBJ1-1; tentatively, D is TRBD1 (6 bases). CDR1 and CDR2 from the germline V gene are SGDLS and YYNGEE. V lost 2 bases to trimming and J lost 1 base, with 18 bases between them. This CDR3 comprises 17 residues. CDR3 protein: CASSVSQGSPENTEAFF. CDR3 nucleotide sequence: TGTGCCAGCAGCGTTTCACAGGGATCGCCGGAGAACACTGAAGCTTTCTTT.

This clonotype was seen a handful of times. V usage is TRBV7-9 and J usage is TRBJ1-2; no clear D. The germline V and J ends were trimmed by 8 bases and 8 bases, with 18 bases remaining between them. The CDR3 contains 13 residues. Germline values: CDR1 SEHNR, CDR2 FQNEAQ (reference sequence). The CDR3 region is CASVREPFGGYTF. The CDR3 coding sequence is TGTGCCAGCGTCCGGGAGCCCTTCGGCGGCTACACCTTC.

This clonotype was counted only a few times. The J gene is TRBJ2-7, the V gene TRBV12-3 or TRBV12-4, with 9 positions matching TRBD1. The CDR3 consists of 15 residues. The junction had 8 bases not matched to a gene; V was cut back by 3 bases and J by 5 bases. The CDR3 region has the DNA TGTGCCAGCAGTTTGTTTGGGACAGGGCGACACGAGCAGTACTTC. This codes for CASSLFGTGRHEQYF.

This clonotype appeared many times. V gene TRBV4-3 combines with J gene TRBJ2-5; TRBD2 matches 13 bases. CDR3 length: 16 residues. The germline V gene has CDR1 LGHNA and CDR2 YSLEER. V lost 4 bases, J lost 4 bases, and 6 bases stayed unmatched. The CDR3 spells CASSRTRTSGRETQYF. The CDR3 DNA is TGCGCCAGCAGCCGGACTCGGACTAGCGGGAGAGAGACCCAGTACTTC.

In its sample, this clonotype was seen a few times. V usage is TRBV12-3 or TRBV12-4 and J usage is TRBJ1-1; D possibly corresponds to TRBD1 (5 bases). This CDR3 region has 14 residues. Trimming pared 4 bases from V and 5 bases from J, leaving 14 bases between. The CDR3 reads CASSSYIGATEAFF. In DNA form, the CDR3 reads TGTGCCAGCAGTTCCTACATTGGGGCGACTGAAGCTTTCTTT.

The CDR3 DNA is TGTGCCAGCAGTTACGGGTGGGACAGGGACGACCAAGAGACCCAGTACTTC. This sequence encodes CASSYGWDRDDQETQYF. The chain employs TRBV6-5 and TRBJ2-5; TRBD1 aligns across 9 bases. V gave up 2 bases and J gave up 0 bases; unmatched junction bases: 7. Germline CDR1 is MNHEY and CDR2 is SVGAGI. The CDR3 runs to 17 residues.

This clonotype turned up a few times. The CDR3 sequence is CASSPEQLGVKNIQYF. Here the CDR3 DNA reads TGTGCCAGCAGCCCCGAACAGTTAGGGGTCAAAAACATTCAGTACTTC. This chain uses TRBV3-1 with TRBJ2-4; perhaps TRBD1 as D (5 bases). Trimming left V 4 bases short and J 3 bases short, with 16 bases between. The germline V gene encodes CDR1 LGHDT and CDR2 YNNKEL (reference sequence). This CDR3 has 16 amino acids.